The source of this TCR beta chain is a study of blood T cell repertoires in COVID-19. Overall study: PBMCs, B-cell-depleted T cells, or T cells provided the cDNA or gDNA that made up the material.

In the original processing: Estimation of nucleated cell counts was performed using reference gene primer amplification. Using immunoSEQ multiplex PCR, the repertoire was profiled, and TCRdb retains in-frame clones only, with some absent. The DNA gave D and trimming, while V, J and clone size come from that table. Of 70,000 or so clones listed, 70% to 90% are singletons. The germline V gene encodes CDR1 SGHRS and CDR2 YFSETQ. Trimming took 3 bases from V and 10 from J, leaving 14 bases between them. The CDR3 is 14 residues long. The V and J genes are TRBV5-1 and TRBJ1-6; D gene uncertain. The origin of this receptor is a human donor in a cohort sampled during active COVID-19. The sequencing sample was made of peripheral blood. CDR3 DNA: TGCGCCAGCAGCTCGGTCTCCACCCCATCACCCCTCCACTTT. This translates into CASSSVSTPSPLHF.